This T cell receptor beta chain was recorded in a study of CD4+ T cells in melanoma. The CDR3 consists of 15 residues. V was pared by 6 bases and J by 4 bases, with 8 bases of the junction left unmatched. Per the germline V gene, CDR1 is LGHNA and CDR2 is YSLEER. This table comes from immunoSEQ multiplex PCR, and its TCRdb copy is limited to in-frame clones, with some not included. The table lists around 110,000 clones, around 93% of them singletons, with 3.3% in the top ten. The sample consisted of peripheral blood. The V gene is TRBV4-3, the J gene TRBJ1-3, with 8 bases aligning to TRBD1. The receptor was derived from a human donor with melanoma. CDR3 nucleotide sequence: TGCGCCAGCAGTCACGACAGGGGTTCGGGAAACACCATATATTTT. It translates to CASSHDRGSGNTIYF.